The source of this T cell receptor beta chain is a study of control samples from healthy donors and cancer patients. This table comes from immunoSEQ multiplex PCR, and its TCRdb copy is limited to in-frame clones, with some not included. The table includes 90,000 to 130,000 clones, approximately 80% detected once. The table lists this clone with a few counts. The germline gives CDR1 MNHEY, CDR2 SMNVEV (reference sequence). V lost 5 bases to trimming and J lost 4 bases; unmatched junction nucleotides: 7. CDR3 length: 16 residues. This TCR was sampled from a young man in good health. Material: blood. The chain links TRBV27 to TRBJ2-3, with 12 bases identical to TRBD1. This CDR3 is CASSPRDRGLSDTQYF. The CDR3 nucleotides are TGTGCCAGCAGTCCGAGGGACAGGGGGCTTTCAGATACGCAGTATTTT.